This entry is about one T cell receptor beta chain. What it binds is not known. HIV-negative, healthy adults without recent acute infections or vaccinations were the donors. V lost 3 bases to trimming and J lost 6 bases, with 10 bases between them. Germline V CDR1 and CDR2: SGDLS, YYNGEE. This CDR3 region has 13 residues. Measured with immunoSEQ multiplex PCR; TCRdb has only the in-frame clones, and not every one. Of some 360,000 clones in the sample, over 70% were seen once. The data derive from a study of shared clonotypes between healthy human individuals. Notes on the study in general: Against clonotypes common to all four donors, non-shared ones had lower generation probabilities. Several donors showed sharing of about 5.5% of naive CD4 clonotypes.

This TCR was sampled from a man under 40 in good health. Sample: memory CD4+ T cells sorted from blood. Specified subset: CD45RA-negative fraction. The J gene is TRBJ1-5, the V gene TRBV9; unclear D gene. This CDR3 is CASSGGGGQPQHF. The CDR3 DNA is TGTGCCAGCAGCGGCGGCGGAGGTCAGCCCCAGCATTTT.